One and the same sample provided the 15 T cell receptor beta chains below, sequenced in a study of shared T cell receptors in the human thymus (dated by TCRdb to the early 2020s). To prepare the library, the immunoSEQ multiplex PCR assay was applied. TCRdb obtained this table from immuneACCESS and retained in-frame rearrangements with V and J assigned. These tables miss some clones; where compared with another copy, unresolved V genes account for less than half of the shortfall, and the remainder is unexplained. This sample gives about 500,000 clones in total; more than 75% of them show up just once. More than 0.01% of the sample is taken by the ten largest. The data were also submitted as part of a second study, on human thymus T cells.

Sample: thymocytes. These receptors were collected from a boy less than two years old with a congenital heart defect. Donor details come from another sample of the same person, matched by shared clones.

Only a few counts were recorded for this clone. The genes are TRBV6-5 and TRBJ2-7; a weak D match, TRBD1 (6 bases). The V end was cut by 0 bases, the J end by 2 bases, with 11 bases between. The V gene's germline CDR1 is MNHEY and CDR2 SVGAGI. CDR3 length: 15 amino acids. CDR3 residues: CASSYSPGQPYEQYF. DNA of the CDR3: TGTGCCAGCAGTTACTCGCCGGGACAACCCTACGAGCAGTACTTC.

This CDR3 reads CASRIGQGYEQYF. The CDR3 DNA follows: TGTGCCAGCAGAATCGGACAGGGCTACGAGCAGTACTTC. This sequence joins TRBV25-1 and TRBJ2-7; 8 positions agree with TRBD1. Germline loops: CDR1 MGHDK, CDR2 SYGVNS. The CDR3 covers 13 residues. V was clipped by 6 bases and J by 3 bases; unmatched bases: 4.

The rearrangement joins TRBV29-1 to TRBJ2-7; 8 bases fit TRBD1. The CDR3 has 13 amino acids. CDR1 and CDR2 from the germline V gene are SQVTM and ANQGSEA. The J segment lost 5 bases and the V segment lost 5 bases, leaving 8 bases of the junction unmatched. The CDR3 coding sequence is TGCAGCGTTTCACCGACAGGGGCCAACGAGCAGTACTTC. Amino acid sequence: CSVSPTGANEQYF.

This chain joins TRBV4-3 and TRBJ2-7, with 10 bases lining up with TRBD2. Germline CDR1 is LGHNA and CDR2 is YSLEER. V lost 4 bases, J lost 0 bases, and 18 bases stayed unmatched. The CDR3 is 20 residues long. CDR3 coding DNA: TGCGCCAGCAGCCGCGGACTGGCAGGACTAGCGGAGAGGAGCTCCTACGAGCAGTACTTC. It is translated as CASSRGLAGLAERSSYEQYF.

CDR3 coding DNA: TGCGCCAGCAGCTTACTAGCGGGAGTGGCAGAGACCCAGTACTTC. This translates into CASSLLAGVAETQYF. V is TRBV5-1 and J is TRBJ2-5; 11 nucleotides agree with TRBD2. Trimming removed 2 bases from V and 4 bases from J; junction bases left unmatched: 4. Per germline, CDR1 SGHRS and CDR2 YFSETQ. The length of the CDR3 is 15 residues.

This clone showed up just a few times. This chain uses TRBV18 with TRBJ2-7, with TRBD1 matching 7 bases. Germline V gene lookup returns CDR1 KGHSH and CDR2 LQKENI. J gave up 2 bases and V 0 bases, and 16 bases lay outside the gene matches. The CDR3 loop spans 19 amino acids. CDR3 bases: TGTGCCAGCTCACCACCACTTCCTCGACAGGGAATCCCTACCTACGAGCAGTACTTC. Protein: CASSPPLPRQGIPTYEQYF.

V gene TRBV30 combines with J gene TRBJ2-1; TRBD1 might be the D (7 bases). CDR3 length equals 16 residues. The germline V and J ends were trimmed by 3 bases and 4 bases, with 19 bases remaining between them. Per germline, CDR1 GTSNPN and CDR2 SVGIG (reference sequence). This CDR3 is CAWSAHYRGLYNEQFF. CDR3 DNA sequence: TGTGCCTGGAGCGCCCATTACAGGGGACTTTACAATGAGCAGTTCTTC.

The chain uses TRBV2 and TRBJ2-5; D not resolved. The CDR3 loop spans 14 amino acids. Deletions cut 6 bases from V and 5 bases from J, with 16 bases between. The germline gives CDR1 SNHLY, CDR2 FYNNEI. In DNA form, the CDR3 reads TGTGCCAGCAGCGAGATAGATGAGCCGGAGACCCAGTACTTC. As protein: CASSEIDEPETQYF.

The chain has TRBV5-1 and TRBJ2-1, with 14 bases that match TRBD2. The CDR3 totals 16 residues. In germline, CDR1 is SGHRS, CDR2 YFSETQ. Trimming at V came to 4 bases and at J to 8 bases, leaving 8 bases not matched to a gene. The CDR3, as DNA: TGCGCCAGCAGCCCCGGGACTAGCGGGAGTATACATGAGCAGTTCTTC. Its translation: CASSPGTSGSIHEQFF.

The V call is TRBV6-5, the J call TRBJ2-3, with 7 bases identical to TRBD2. CDR3 length: 15 residues. Germline V CDR1 and CDR2: MNHEY, SVGAGI. V was clipped by 5 bases and J by 1 base; unmatched bases: 6. DNA for the CDR3: TGTGCCAGCAGTCCCCCGGCGGGAGGCACAGATACGCAGTATTTT. The encoded protein is CASSPPAGGTDTQYF.

The chain joins TRBV27 to TRBJ2-5; 9 nucleotides align to TRBD2. CDR3 length equals 19 residues. Germline V gives CDR1 MNHEY, CDR2 SMNVEV (reference sequence). V trimming: 0 bases; J trimming: 5 bases; junction bases outside the gene matches: 16. CDR3 sequence reads: CASSLSKGGRAGFRETQYF. CDR3 nucleotides: TGTGCCAGCAGTTTATCGAAAGGCGGGAGGGCCGGGTTCAGGGAGACCCAGTACTTC.

The chain couples TRBV11-3 to TRBJ2-5; 9 bases map to TRBD1. There are 18 residues in the CDR3. Per the germline V gene, CDR1 is SGHNT and CDR2 is YENEEA. After removal of 1 base from V and 3 bases from J, the junction contained 12 bases not matched to a gene. CDR3: CASSLVKGDREGEETQYF. Written as DNA, the CDR3 is TGTGCCAGCAGCTTAGTCAAAGGGGACAGGGAGGGAGAAGAGACCCAGTACTTC.

The chain combines TRBV4-1 with TRBJ2-5, with 7 positions matching TRBD2. Trimming took 0 bases from V and 7 from J; bases not matched to a gene: 2. Germline CDR1 and CDR2: MGHRA and YSYEKL. CDR3 length: 13 residues. The CDR3 here is CASSQESGGTQYF. CDR3 DNA sequence: TGCGCCAGCAGCCAAGAATCGGGGGGGACCCAGTACTTC.

The rearrangement uses TRBV27 and TRBJ1-5; possible D gene TRBD1, 6 bases. CDR3 length equals 17 residues. V shed 0 bases and J shed 0 bases, with 12 bases lying between them. Germline CDR1 is MNHEY and CDR2 is SMNVEV (reference sequence). The chain's CDR3 is CASSLSSRGASNQPQHF. CDR3 in DNA: TGTGCCAGCAGTTTATCCAGTCGGGGGGCTAGCAATCAGCCCCAGCATTTT.

This clone was seen only a few times. The sample contains more than one DNA sequence encoding this CDR3. The chain combines TRBV29-1 with TRBJ2-3; D is perhaps TRBD2 (6 bases). Trimming pared 2 bases from V and 1 base from J, leaving 10 bases between. Germline values: CDR1 SQVTM, CDR2 ANQGSEA. CDR3 length equals 14 residues. The CDR3 region has the DNA TGCAGCGTTGAAACTAGCCGACGCACAGATACGCAGTATTTT. It encodes CSVETSRRTDTQYF.